Listed here are 10 T cell receptor beta chains from one sample, sequenced in a study of identical twins (dated by TCRdb to 2016 to 2017). Library construction relied on 5' RACE. Sequencing relied on an Illumina HiSeq 2000. TCRdb reprocessing: public reads trimmed at Q25 with fastp, clones called with MiXCR, in-frame beta chains kept. Each entry is one CDR3 protein sequence, shown with its most common DNA and genes. A total of under 300,000 distinct CDR3 sequences appear in this sample, over 13% of them only once. The ten largest clones add up to 8.8% of the sample. Sample: memory (CD45RO+) T cells sorted from blood. In light of the paper, this sample's cell subset or site label describes: CD45RO+ enriched T cells. These receptors originate from a young woman in good health.

This chain connects TRBV12-3 or TRBV12-4 to TRBJ2-3; D unclear. The CDR3 loop spans 12 amino acids. Trimming left V 6 bases short and J 4 bases short, with 8 bases between. CDR3 sequence reads: CASRYGPDTQYF. CDR3 DNA: TGTGCCAGCAGGTACGGCCCAGATACGCAGTATTTT.

The chain has TRBV5-5 and TRBJ2-3; D may match TRBD1 or TRBD2 (5 bases each). Trimming pared 2 bases from V and 4 bases from J, leaving 11 bases between. Germline assignment: CDR1 SGHKS and CDR2 YYEKEE (reference sequence). The CDR3 has 14 amino acids. The CDR3 here is CASSFGGRSDTQYF. The CDR3 nucleotides are TGTGCCAGCAGCTTTGGGGGAAGGTCAGATACGCAGTATTTT.

This clonotype showed up just a few times. The rearrangement uses TRBV20-1 and TRBJ2-3, with 7 bases fitting TRBD2. The J segment lost 0 bases and the V segment lost 2 bases, leaving 2 bases of the junction unmatched. CDR1 and CDR2 (germline): DFQATT, SNEGSKA (reference sequence). The CDR3 totals 14 residues. The CDR3 region has the DNA TGCAGTGCTAGACCTAGCGGTAGCACAGATACGCAGTATTTT. It codes for CSARPSGSTDTQYF.

This clonotype was detected a few times. V and J are TRBV4-3 and TRBJ2-1; D is tentatively TRBD1 or TRBD2 (6 bases each). Germline V gene lookup returns CDR1 LGHNA and CDR2 YSLEER. The CDR3 contains 16 residues. V dropped 0 bases and J dropped 3 bases, with 12 bases sitting between them. The CDR3 loop reads CASSQEFAGHYNEQFF. The CDR3 DNA reads as TGCGCCAGCAGCCAAGAGTTCGCGGGACACTACAATGAGCAGTTCTTC.

The chain carries TRBV6-2 or TRBV6-3 and TRBJ1-5, with 7 bases aligning to TRBD1. V was clipped by 6 bases and J by 4 bases; unmatched bases: 6. The CDR3 has 14 amino acids. Germline CDR1 is MNHEY and CDR2 is SVGEGT. This chain's CDR3 is CASRTTGVNQPQHF. DNA of the CDR3: TGTGCCAGCAGAACCACAGGGGTGAATCAGCCCCAGCATTTT.

This clonotype was observed at least ten times. This chain connects TRBV5-1 to TRBJ1-1; D gene unclear. Trimming pared 3 bases from V and 1 base from J, leaving 7 bases between. CDR1 and CDR2 (germline): SGHRS, YFSETQ. There are 13 residues in the CDR3. In DNA form, the CDR3 reads TGCGCCAGCAGCTCTCCAGGGAACACTGAAGCTTTCTTT. This sequence encodes CASSSPGNTEAFF.

This rearrangement joins TRBV7-2 to TRBJ2-5; D is possibly TRBD1 or TRBD2 (5 bases each). This CDR3 contains 13 residues. In germline, CDR1 is SGHTA, CDR2 FQGNSA. The V end lost 4 bases, the J end lost 2 bases, and 8 bases lay between the germline ends. The CDR3: CASSSGPQETQYF. CDR3 in DNA: TGTGCCAGCAGCTCGGGACCACAAGAGACCCAGTACTTC.

The gene calls are TRBV10-3 and TRBJ2-3, with unresolved D. Germline loops: CDR1 ENHRY, CDR2 SYGVKD. CDR3 length: 15 amino acids. The V gene lost 10 bases and the J gene lost 2 bases, with 19 bases spanning the gap. CDR3 residues: CASQVRKNPTDTQYF. CDR3 in DNA: TGTGCCAGCCAGGTGAGGAAGAACCCCACAGATACGCAGTATTTT.

There are a few counts of this clonotype. The chain employs TRBV7-9 and TRBJ2-5; D might be TRBD1 (5 bases). The CDR3 totals 16 residues. V was pared by 1 base and J by 5 bases, with 17 bases between. Germline CDR1 and CDR2: SEHNR and FQNEAQ (reference sequence). CDR3: CASSLDRGIDGETQYF. DNA of the CDR3: TGTGCCAGCAGCTTAGATAGGGGAATTGATGGGGAGACCCAGTACTTC.

This sequence joins TRBV6-1 and TRBJ2-2, with D possibly TRBD2 on 6 matching bases. Germline V lookup: CDR1 MNHNS, CDR2 SASEGT. The germline V and J ends were trimmed by 1 base and 3 bases, with 6 bases remaining between them. The CDR3 sequence is 14 residues long. The CDR3 coding sequence is TGTGCCAGCAGTGAAGGACTAGACACCGGGGAGCTGTTTTTT. This gives the protein CASSEGLDTGELFF.